This T cell receptor (beta chain) was observed in a study of blood T cell repertoires in COVID-19 (TCRdb year 2020). Broadly, across the study: Collaborator samples came from the United States, Italy and Spain and covered acute and convalescent phases of COVID-19. The repertoires were made available in a free public database intended to serve as a resource for research on the immune response to SARS-CoV-2. The prospective study material was composed of cDNA or gDNA derived from T cells, B-cell-depleted T cells, or PBMCs. Samples were obtained from the ongoing ImmuneRACE study (first 160 participants) and from 1,254 subjects provided by 6 global collaborators. HLA class I and class II types, where available, came from metadata supplied by the sample provider rather than from assay-based typing. The sample metadata nearly always contained a de-identified subject ID, COVID-19 status, age in years and sex. Deeply sampled blood TCRbeta repertoires from subjects exposed to, actively infected with, or recovered from COVID-19 were included in the dataset. Results the study describes overall, beyond this receptor: Clinical and demographic metadata were provided uncurated, with the amount varying by source and participant.

Whole blood was collected in K2EDTA tubes by collaborating institutions according to the institutions' own protocols. For TCRbeta analysis, collaborator samples were shipped as frozen whole blood, as isolated PBMCs, or as DNA extracted from either sample type. TCRbeta CDR3 regions were amplified from genomic DNA by means of the immunoSEQ Assay, a bias-controlled multiplex PCR. Per the source publication's procedure: Nucleated cell counts per sample were estimated from amplification of reference gene primers within the assay. Sequence reads were collapsed and filtered to measure the absolute abundance of every unique TCRbeta CDR3 rearrangement. For each sample, productive Simpson clonality was calculated as the square root of Simpson's diversity index across productive rearrangements. TCRdb took over this immuneACCESS table, retaining in-frame rearrangements with V and J assigned. Such tables are incomplete; in checked studies, under half of the missing clones stem from an unresolved V gene, and the remainder is unexplained. V and J calls and clone size follow that table, whereas D and trimming were derived from the DNA. This sample gives fewer than 250,000 clones in total; about 85% of them show up just once. About 0.93% of the sample is held by the ten biggest clonotypes.

As for this clone: Its recognized antigen is unknown. No much larger clone exists at a distance of one base, and base qualities are not known.

The CDR1 and CDR2 encoded by the germline V gene are SGDLS and YYNGEE. The CDR3 contains 15 residues, cysteine and phenylalanine counted. CDR3 DNA is the only sequence kept; it has 45 bases, read in frame from the first base. V is trimmed back by 1 base and J by 0 bases, and the junction contains 0 bases that no gene match accounts for. Sequences were obtained from peripheral blood. The rearranged chain carries TRBV9 and TRBJ2-4; TRBD1 matches 8 bases in the middle. The sequence came from a man aged 35 to 55 with acute or convalescent COVID-19. CDR3 sequence: CASSVQGAAKNIQYF. The sequence in DNA is TGTGCCAGCAGCGTACAGGGGGCAGCCAAAAACATTCAGTACTTC.